The source of this T cell receptor (beta chain) is a study of cytomegalovirus exposure and HLA in healthy donors. The PCR was carried out with 60 Vbeta primers and 13 Jbeta primers. Profiled with immunoSEQ multiplex PCR; TCRdb holds only in-frame clones, not every one. This sample contains 150,000 or so clones. The trim removed 1 base at V and 6 bases at J, leaving 5 bases unmatched. The CDR3 is made up of 15 amino acids. Germline-derived CDR1 and CDR2 are SGHAT and FQNNGV. Sequencing used PBMCs. The origin of this receptor is a man between 18 and 29 years old in good health and CMV-seronegative. This chain uses TRBV11-2 with TRBJ1-2, with 10 bases that match TRBD1. CDR3 in amino acids: CASSLVPGTGDGYTF. CDR3 DNA: TGTGCCAGCAGCTTAGTCCCGGGGACAGGGGATGGCTACACCTTC.